Below are 2 T cell receptor beta chains sequenced from a single sample in a study of T-cell memory formation after mild COVID-19. TCRdb re-called the 5' RACE reads through MiXCR, storing one row per CDR3 protein. The sample shows 540,000 or so distinct CDR3 sequences, just over 20% of them seen only once. The sample taken for sequencing was PBMCs or a T cell subset sorted from them (not recorded which). The receptors here all came from an adult woman who had mild COVID-19 (a few samples of this study predate the infection). Cell type and time point are not known.

This clonotype turned up a few times. The chain uses TRBV20-1 and TRBJ2-3; a weak D match, TRBD2 (6 bases). Germline CDR1 reads DFQATT; CDR2 reads SNEGSKA (reference sequence). The V and J ends lost 0 bases and 0 bases respectively, with 13 bases between them. The CDR3 covers 16 residues. Here the CDR3 reads CSARDLPGTSTDTQYF. The DNA for the CDR3 is TGCAGTGCTAGAGACCTGCCAGGGACTAGCACAGATACGCAGTATTTT.

There are a few counts of this clonotype. The rearrangement joins TRBV5-1 to TRBJ2-3, with D tentatively TRBD1 (6 bases). The CDR3 length is 15 residues. The V end was cut by 5 bases, the J end by 2 bases, with 15 bases between. Germline assignment: CDR1 SGHRS and CDR2 YFSETQ. The CDR3 nucleotides read TGCGCCAGCAGTACTCAGGACAGCAACACAGATACGCAGTATTTT. Its protein is CASSTQDSNTDTQYF.